The present TCR beta chain was sequenced within a study of OX40 agonist ivuxolimab in advanced cancers. TCRdb keeps only in-frame clones here, not all; method: immunoSEQ multiplex PCR. The sample has around 35,000 clones, about three quarters seen once; the top ten hold about 20%. The CDR3 is 16 residues long. The ends were cut back, 6 bases at V and 0 bases at J, with 18 bases in the middle. The germline V gene encodes CDR1 MDHEN and CDR2 SYDVKM. The rearrangement links TRBV28 to TRBJ2-7, with no clear D. The source material was CD4+ or CD8+ T cells sorted from blood, sampled in a trial of the OX40 agonist ivuxolimab. The clonotype originates from an adult with an advanced solid tumor such as melanoma, head and neck, liver or kidney cancer. The CDR3 spells CASRTPYRAPSYEQYF. In DNA, the CDR3 is TGTGCCAGCAGAACCCCTTACCGGGCACCCTCCTACGAGCAGTACTTC.